The 26 T cell receptor beta chains listed next were all sequenced from one sample in a study of cytotoxic CD8 clonotypes in ibrutinib-treated CLL. Measured with immunoSEQ multiplex PCR; TCRdb has only the in-frame clones, and not every one. The table has some 300,000 clones, roughly 80% seen once. This material consisted of PBMCs, taken before ibrutinib treatment. The receptor set was obtained from a human donor with chronic lymphocytic leukemia.

V is TRBV15 and J is TRBJ2-1; TRBD2 agrees at 9 bases. Germline V CDR1 and CDR2: LNHNV, YYDKDF (reference sequence). This CDR3 has 16 residues. V lost 1 base, J lost 8 bases, and 9 bases stayed unmatched. The CDR3 region is CATSRAGGRAADEQFF. The CDR3 DNA sequence: TGTGCCACCAGCAGAGCGGGCGGGAGGGCCGCCGATGAGCAGTTCTTC.

V and J are TRBV2 and TRBJ1-2; D gene uncertain. The CDR3 covers 14 residues. V was trimmed by 7 bases and J by 2 bases, leaving 14 bases between them. Germline CDR1 is SNHLY and CDR2 is FYNNEI. This CDR3 is CASTLSRVNYGYTF. The CDR3 nucleotides read TGTGCCAGCACCCTCTCGCGGGTGAACTATGGCTACACCTTC.

The rearrangement links TRBV5-1 to TRBJ2-1; 7 positions match TRBD1. The junction had 4 bases not matched to a gene; V was cut back by 4 bases and J by 0 bases. The CDR3 sequence is 15 residues long. From germline, CDR1 is SGHRS and CDR2 YFSETQ. DNA for the CDR3: TGCGCCAGCAGCATGGGACAGAGCTCCTACAATGAGCAGTTCTTC. Protein product: CASSMGQSSYNEQFF.

This chain connects TRBV30 to TRBJ1-1; D is uncertain. Per germline, CDR1 GTSNPN and CDR2 SVGIG (reference sequence). Trimming shortened V by 0 bases and J by 4 bases, and 12 bases separated the two germline ends. This CDR3 comprises 14 residues. The CDR3 region is CAWSVGLTGTEAFF. CDR3 in DNA: TGTGCCTGGAGTGTGGGGTTGACGGGCACTGAAGCTTTCTTT. The full variable domain, rest sourced from reference TRBV30 and TRBJ1-1, is SQTIHQWPATLVQPVGSPLSLECTVEGTSNPNLYWYRQAAGRGLQLLFYSVGIGQISSEVPQNLSASRPQDRQFILSSKKLLLSDSGFYLCAWSVGLTGTEAFFGQGTRLTVV.

The V gene is TRBV7-2, the J gene TRBJ1-2; possible D gene TRBD1, 6 bases. Germline CDR1 is SGHTA and CDR2 is FQGNSA. Trimming took 5 bases from V and 2 from J, leaving 12 bases between them. The CDR3 covers 14 residues. Written as DNA, the CDR3 is TGTGCCAGCAGCCTCAAGGGGGAGAACTATGGCTACACCTTC. Its translation is CASSLKGENYGYTF. The full variable domain, its missing parts supplied by reference TRBV7-2 and TRBJ1-2, is GAGVSQSPSNKVTEKGKDVELRCDPISGHTALYWYRQSLGQGLEFLIYFQGNSAPDKSGLPSDRFSAERTGGSVSTLTIQRTQQEDSAVYLCASSLKGENYGYTFGSGTRLTVV.

As to this clone: Other DNA sequences from this sample encode an identical CDR3 as well. CDR3 region: CASSVAGTGELFF. In nucleotides, the CDR3 is TGTGCCAGCAGCGTAGCAGGGACCGGGGAGCTGTTTTTT. The rearrangement links TRBV9 to TRBJ2-2; D possibly corresponds to TRBD1 (5 bases). CDR1 and CDR2 from the germline V gene are SGDLS and YYNGEE. The CDR3 is 13 residues long. Trimming cost V 0 bases and J 5 bases, with 5 bases left between them. The full variable domain, rest sourced from reference TRBV9 and TRBJ2-2, is DSGVTQTPKHLITATGQRVTLRCSPRSGDLSVYWYQQSLDQGLQFLIQYYNGEERAKGNILERFSAQQFPDLHSELNLSSLELGDSALYFCASSVAGTGELFFGEGSRLTVL.

This chain uses TRBV4-1 with TRBJ2-3, with 8 bases lining up with TRBD2. J was trimmed by 2 bases and V by 1 base; bases with no gene match: 5. The CDR3 covers 16 residues. The germline CDR1 and CDR2 sequences are MGHRA and YSYEKL. CDR3 protein: CASSQAATSDTDTQYF. In nucleotides, the CDR3 is TGCGCCAGCAGCCAAGCTGCGACTAGCGACACAGATACGCAGTATTTT.

This clone was observed once. The CDR3 DNA reads TGCGCCAGCAGTTTTATTCGGGCTAGCGGGAGGGCCAAAGCCTACGAGCAGTACTTC. Its translation: CASSFIRASGRAKAYEQYF. The chain carries TRBV5-1 and TRBJ2-7, with 12 bases matching TRBD2. The V and J ends lost 5 bases and 2 bases, in that order; junction bases with no gene match: 17. The CDR3 totals 19 residues. Germline CDR1 SGHRS, CDR2 YFSETQ.

This clone was found a few times. One junction end disagrees with the germline gene, perhaps due to a read error. V usage is TRBV7-7 and J usage is TRBJ2-6, with D unclear. Germline lookup yields CDR1 SSHAT and CDR2 FNYEAQ (reference sequence). CDR3 length: 15 residues. CDR3 bases: TGTGCTAGCAGCCCAAGTGCGTCTGGGGCCAACGTCCTGACTTTC. Amino acids: CASSPSASGANVLTF. Full variable domain (outside the CDR3, taken from reference TRBV7-7 and TRBJ2-6): GAGVSQSPRYKVTKRGQDVTLRCDPISSHATLYWYQQALGQGPEFLTYFNYEAQPDKSGLPSDRFSAERPEGSISTLTIQRTEQRDSAMYRCASSPSASGANVLTFGAGSRLTVL.

This chain links TRBV4-2 with TRBJ2-1; D unresolved. V lost 0 bases and J 5 bases, leaving 11 bases between the germline ends. The CDR3 runs to 15 residues. Germline V CDR1 and CDR2: LGHNA, YNFKEQ. In DNA form, the CDR3 reads TGTGCCAGCAGCCAAGATCGTGGCGGCCACAATGAGCAGTTCTTC. Its protein product is CASSQDRGGHNEQFF.

The gene calls are TRBV19 and TRBJ2-1; TRBD2 agrees at 14 bases. The J segment lost 10 bases and the V segment lost 5 bases, leaving 7 bases of the junction unmatched. Germline-derived CDR1 and CDR2 are LNHDA and SQIVND (reference sequence). The CDR3 is 15 amino acids. CDR3 nucleotides: TGTGCCAGTAGTTCCCGGACTAGCGGGAGGTTGGAGCAGTTCTTC. This encodes CASSSRTSGRLEQFF. Filled out from reference TRBV19 and TRBJ2-1, the complete variable domain reads DGGITQSPKYLFRKEGQNVTLSCEQNLNHDAMYWYRQDPGQGLRLIYYSQIVNDFQKGDIAEGYSVSREKKESFPLTVTSAQKNPTAFYLCASSSRTSGRLEQFFGPGTRLTVL.

Comment on this clone: The same CDR3 can be traced to other DNA sequences in this sample. This chain uses TRBV5-1 with TRBJ2-7; D might be TRBD1 (5 bases). From germline, CDR1 is SGHRS and CDR2 YFSETQ. CDR3 length: 14 amino acids. V was shortened by 0 bases and J by 2 bases, with 9 bases between the two germline ends. The CDR3 nucleotides are TGCGCCAGCAGCTTGGGGCAGGGTGCCTACGAGCAGTACTTC. Translation gives CASSLGQGAYEQYF.

In its sample, this clone was seen a few times. V usage is TRBV2 and J usage is TRBJ2-3; D call uncertain. V lost 3 bases and J 5 bases, leaving 9 bases between the germline ends. The length of the CDR3 is 13 residues. Germline CDR1 SNHLY, CDR2 FYNNEI. CDR3 nucleotide sequence: TGTGCCAGCAGTGATGAGGTCGGAGATACGCAGTATTTT. Translation: CASSDEVGDTQYF.

The J gene is TRBJ2-2, the V gene TRBV6-5; D uncertain. This CDR3 is built from 14 residues. CDR1 and CDR2 (germline): MNHEY, SVGAGI. Trimming removed 2 bases from V and 5 bases from J, with 9 bases in between. In DNA form, the CDR3 reads TGTGCCAGCAGTTACGCCGACTTGACCGGGGAGCTGTTTTTT. Its translation is CASSYADLTGELFF.

There are a few counts of this clone. The rearrangement uses TRBV9 and TRBJ1-5; D gene ambiguous. Trimming left V 4 bases short and J 0 bases short, with 11 bases between. Per the germline V gene, CDR1 is SGDLS and CDR2 is YYNGEE. The CDR3 has 15 amino acids. CDR3 DNA: TGTGCCAGCAGCCCCGGGGATTATAGCAATCAGCCCCAGCATTTT. Its protein product is CASSPGDYSNQPQHF.

Only one count was recorded for this clone. The V and J genes are TRBV28 and TRBJ2-5; 10 bases are a match to TRBD1. The CDR3 runs 17 residues. Germline CDR1 and CDR2: MDHEN and SYDVKM. V lost 3 bases and J lost 2; bases outside the gene matches: 9. CDR3 in amino acids: CASSFPTGTGDQETQYF. The CDR3 coding sequence is TGTGCCAGCAGTTTTCCCACCGGGACAGGGGATCAAGAGACCCAGTACTTC.

J is TRBJ2-7 and V is TRBV27, with D tentatively TRBD1 or TRBD2 (7 bases each). Trimming cost V 5 bases and J 0 bases, with 17 bases left between them. CDR1 is MNHEY and CDR2 is SMNVEV in the germline V gene (reference sequence). CDR3 length: 16 amino acids. CDR3 amino acids: CASSGRDSNFSYEQYF. The CDR3 bases are TGTGCCAGCAGTGGGAGGGACAGCAACTTCTCCTACGAGCAGTACTTC.

The sample holds one count of this clone. The chain links TRBV6-5 to TRBJ1-2; TRBD1 aligns across 8 bases. Per the germline V gene, CDR1 is MNHEY and CDR2 is SVGAGI. The CDR3 runs to 14 residues. J was trimmed by 4 bases and V by 5 bases; bases with no gene match: 6. CDR3 residues: CASSPGQESYGYTF. CDR3 nucleotides: TGTGCCAGCAGTCCGGGACAGGAATCCTATGGCTACACCTTC.

This chain connects TRBV5-1 to TRBJ2-7, with 10 bases identical to TRBD2. The CDR3 covers 13 residues. J lost 7 bases, V lost 4 bases, and 5 bases had no gene match. CDR1 is SGHRS and CDR2 is YFSETQ in the germline V gene. CDR3 region: CASSPSGSYEQYF. CDR3 DNA: TGCGCCAGCAGCCCTAGCGGGAGTTATGAGCAGTACTTC.

In its sample, this clone was seen once. J is TRBJ1-1 and V is TRBV28, with D possibly being TRBD1 (5 bases). Germline loops: CDR1 MDHEN, CDR2 SYDVKM. The CDR3 sequence is 12 residues long. The V end lost 7 bases, the J end lost 11 bases, and 17 bases lay between the germline ends. The CDR3 DNA reads as TGTGCCAGCACCCCTGACAGACGCGACGCTTTCTTT. It translates to CASTPDRRDAFF.

The chain recombines TRBV18 with TRBJ1-2; D is unclear. The V gene's germline CDR1 is KGHSH and CDR2 LQKENI. This CDR3 has 13 residues. V lost 5 bases and J 2 bases, leaving 9 bases between the germline ends. For the CDR3, the DNA is TGTGCCAGCTCAGCCGACAAGAACTATGGCTACACCTTC. It codes for CASSADKNYGYTF.

The chain combines TRBV5-1 with TRBJ1-1, with D possibly being TRBD1 (6 bases). Trimming left V 4 bases short and J 5 bases short, with 12 bases between. The CDR3 sequence is 13 residues long. Germline CDR1 is SGHRS and CDR2 is YFSETQ. Here the CDR3 DNA reads TGCGCCAGCAGCACCAGGGGAGGAACTGAAGCTTTCTTT. It is translated as CASSTRGGTEAFF.

This clone was seen a few times. Other DNA sequences in this sample translate to the same CDR3. The chain recombines TRBV5-1 with TRBJ2-1; the match to TRBD2 covers 13 bases. Trimming at V came to 3 bases and at J to 8 bases, leaving 2 bases not matched to a gene. This CDR3 comprises 14 residues. The germline V gene encodes CDR1 SGHRS and CDR2 YFSETQ. For the CDR3, the DNA is TGCGCCAGCAGCTGGACTAGCGGGAGCTATGAGCAGTTCTTC. It codes for CASSWTSGSYEQFF.

The genes are TRBV7-9 and TRBJ2-7, with D perhaps being TRBD1 or TRBD2 (5 bases each). Trimming shortened V by 2 bases and J by 0 bases, and 11 bases separated the two germline ends. CDR3 length equals 15 residues. Germline CDR1 is SEHNR and CDR2 is FQNEAQ (reference sequence). CDR3 coding DNA: TGTGCCAGCAGCTTACGGTTGGGACCCTCCTACGAGCAGTACTTC. Protein sequence: CASSLRLGPSYEQYF. The full variable domain, completed using reference TRBV7-9 and TRBJ2-7, is DTGVSQNPRHKITKRGQNVTFRCDPISEHNRLYWYRQTLGQGPEFLTYFQNEAQLEKSRLLSDRFSAERPKGSFSTLEIQRTEQGDSAMYLCASSLRLGPSYEQYFGPGTRLTVT.

This chain uses TRBV18 with TRBJ2-1; the D gene is possibly TRBD1 (5 bases). The germline V and J ends were trimmed by 1 base and 4 bases, with 11 bases remaining between them. CDR1 and CDR2 (germline): KGHSH, LQKENI. There are 15 residues in the CDR3. The CDR3 bases are TGTGCCAGCTCACCACGCAGGGCGATGTACAATGAGCAGTTCTTC. It codes for CASSPRRAMYNEQFF.

The rearrangement joins TRBV7-9 to TRBJ2-7; 9 bases agree with TRBD2. The V and J ends lost 6 bases and 6 bases, in that order; junction bases with no gene match: 9. Germline values: CDR1 SEHNR, CDR2 FQNEAQ (reference sequence). There are 14 residues in the CDR3. The CDR3 protein is CASSQPGLASEQYF. CDR3 nucleotide sequence: TGTGCCAGCAGTCAACCGGGACTAGCTTCCGAGCAGTACTTC.